This T cell receptor beta chain was documented in a study of cytotoxic CD8 clonotypes in ibrutinib-treated CLL. TCRdb's copy holds only in-frame clones and misses some; the assay was immunoSEQ multiplex PCR. The sample lists about 160,000 clones, under 90% seen once, with around 4.5% in the top ten. The sample was PBMCs, taken after 24 months of ibrutinib treatment. This TCR was sampled from a human donor with chronic lymphocytic leukemia.

The CDR3 sequence: CASSGGLNTEAFF. As DNA, the CDR3 is TGTGCCAGCTCTGGGGGGCTGAACACTGAAGCTTTCTTT. This chain connects TRBV7-9 to TRBJ1-1, with D possibly being TRBD1 (6 bases). The V gene lost 8 bases and the J gene lost 0 bases, with 10 bases spanning the gap. Germline CDR1 and CDR2: SEHNR and FQNEAQ (reference sequence). The CDR3 length is 13 residues.